This T cell receptor (beta chain) was sequenced for a study of T cell responses to AZD1222 COVID-19 vaccine. About the study: It was second doses at about 4 or about 12 weeks that were pooled. Findings of the study overall: The study reported that nearly half of spike-specific TCRs target unmutated variant regions.

Note on this clone: Its antigen remains unknown.

TCRdb's table, derived via immunoSEQ multiplex PCR, lists solely in-frame clones and lacks some. The sample has more than 150,000 clones; around 88% are singletons. Trimming stripped 2 bases from V and 8 bases from J, with 12 bases between. The CDR3 contains 13 residues. Looked up from germline, CDR1 is LNHDA and CDR2 is SQIVND (reference sequence). The J gene is TRBJ1-1, the V gene TRBV19; no definite D call. The clonotype was recovered from an adult in good health. The sample consisted of peripheral blood, taken on day 0 of AZD1222 vaccination. The CDR3: CASSINSDSEAFF. The CDR3 region has the DNA TGTGCCAGTAGTATAAACAGCGACTCAGAAGCTTTCTTT.